The rows below give T cell receptor beta chains drawn from one sample of a study of cytomegalovirus exposure and HLA in healthy donors. The assay was immunoSEQ multiplex PCR, and TCRdb's table has in-frame clones only and misses some. The sample shows more than 95,000 clones, around 84% of them seen only once. Sequences were obtained from PBMCs. These receptors were taken from a man aged 18 to 29 in good health and CMV-seronegative. The CDR3 runs from the conserved cysteine through the conserved F or W. The D gene is left open where the match is weak. Clone size appears in some rows only: once, few, many, or a class for an expanded clone.

clone_size: few
d_call: NA
cdr3_length: 13
j_call: TRBJ2-7
v_call: TRBV7-9
cdr3_aa: CASSLDTSGEQYF
cdr3_nt: TGTGCCAGCAGCTTAGACACCTCGGGCGAGCAGTACTTC

clone_size: NA
d_call: TRBD1
cdr3_length: 18
j_call: TRBJ1-5
v_call: TRBV11-3
cdr3_aa: CASSSPFRDRYSNQPQHF
cdr3_nt: TGTGCCAGCAGCTCCCCCTTCCGGGACAGATATAGCAATCAGCCCCAGCATTTT

clone_size: once
d_call: NA
cdr3_length: 16
j_call: TRBJ2-3
v_call: TRBV9
cdr3_aa: CASSGGLGVSTDTQYF
cdr3_nt: TGTGCCAGCAGCGGGGGGCTCGGGGTTAGCACAGATACGCAGTATTTT

clone_size: NA
d_call: NA
cdr3_length: 14
j_call: TRBJ2-7
v_call: TRBV18
cdr3_aa: CASSPRLGDHEQYF
cdr3_nt: TGTGCCAGCTCACCACGACTCGGGGATCACGAGCAGTACTTC

clone_size: NA
d_call: NA
cdr3_length: 13
j_call: TRBJ1-6
v_call: TRBV27
cdr3_aa: CASSLSRGSPLHF
cdr3_nt: TGTGCCAGCAGTTTATCGCGGGGTTCACCCCTCCACTTT

clone_size: NA
d_call: NA
cdr3_length: 15
j_call: TRBJ2-1
v_call: TRBV14
cdr3_aa: CASSQVQGWDNEQFF
cdr3_nt: TGTGCCAGCAGCCAAGTCCAGGGATGGGACAATGAGCAGTTCTTC

clone_size: NA
d_call: NA
cdr3_length: 15
j_call: TRBJ2-2
v_call: TRBV7-9
cdr3_aa: CASSRGGGNTGELFF
cdr3_nt: TGTGCCAGCAGCCGTGGGGGCGGAAACACCGGGGAGCTGTTTTTT

clone_size: NA
d_call: NA
cdr3_length: 13
j_call: TRBJ1-2
v_call: TRBV6-1
cdr3_aa: CASQNYRVIGYTF
cdr3_nt: TGTGCCAGCCAAAACTACAGGGTCATAGGCTACACCTTC

clone_size: NA
d_call: TRBD1
cdr3_length: 15
j_call: TRBJ1-3
v_call: TRBV18
cdr3_aa: CASSLGQGYGNTIYF
cdr3_nt: TGTGCCAGCTCACTCGGACAGGGGTACGGAAACACCATATATTTT

clone_size: NA
d_call: NA
cdr3_length: 16
j_call: TRBJ2-7
v_call: TRBV4-3
cdr3_aa: CASSQSGHTPTYEQYF
cdr3_nt: TGCGCCAGCAGCCAAAGTGGACACACTCCAACCTACGAGCAGTACTTC

clone_size: NA
d_call: TRBD2
cdr3_length: 14
j_call: TRBJ2-5
v_call: TRBV6-5
cdr3_aa: CASSYTGGRETQYF
cdr3_nt: TGTGCCAGCAGTTACACGGGGGGGCGAGAGACCCAGTACTTC

clone_size: NA
d_call: TRBD1
cdr3_length: 18
j_call: TRBJ1-1
v_call: TRBV13
cdr3_aa: CASSLVWGQGVRITEAFF
cdr3_nt: TGTGCCAGCAGCTTAGTATGGGGACAGGGTGTCAGGATCACTGAAGCTTTCTTT

clone_size: NA
d_call: NA
cdr3_length: 15
j_call: TRBJ2-1
v_call: TRBV7-3
cdr3_aa: CASSLSAGARNEQFF
cdr3_nt: TGTGCCAGCAGCTTAAGCGCGGGGGCGCGTAATGAGCAGTTCTTC

clone_size: NA
d_call: NA
cdr3_length: 14
j_call: TRBJ1-3
v_call: TRBV5-1
cdr3_aa: CASSQGISGNTIYF
cdr3_nt: TGCGCCAGCAGCCAGGGAATTTCCGGAAACACCATATATTTT

clone_size: NA
d_call: NA
cdr3_length: 13
j_call: TRBJ1-2
v_call: TRBV2
cdr3_aa: CASRAVQVYGYTF
cdr3_nt: TGTGCCAGCAGAGCAGTACAGGTCTATGGCTACACCTTC

clone_size: NA
d_call: TRBD1
cdr3_length: 14
j_call: TRBJ2-7
v_call: TRBV6-1
cdr3_aa: CASSEGDSSYEQYF
cdr3_nt: TGTGCCAGCAGTGAAGGGGACAGCTCCTACGAGCAGTACTTC

clone_size: NA
d_call: NA
cdr3_length: 12
j_call: TRBJ2-3
v_call: TRBV5-8
cdr3_aa: CASSFMDSPQYF
cdr3_nt: TGTGCCAGCAGCTTTATGGACAGCCCGCAGTATTTT

clone_size: NA
d_call: TRBD1
cdr3_length: 14
j_call: TRBJ1-2
v_call: TRBV6-6
cdr3_aa: CASSYSGQESGYTF
cdr3_nt: TGTGCCAGCAGTTACTCGGGACAGGAAAGCGGCTACACCTTC

clone_size: once
d_call: NA
cdr3_length: 13
j_call: TRBJ2-3
v_call: TRBV7-6
cdr3_aa: CASSWTVTDTQYF
cdr3_nt: TGTGCCAGCAGCTGGACAGTCACAGATACGCAGTATTTT

clone_size: few
d_call: NA
cdr3_length: 14
j_call: TRBJ1-1
v_call: TRBV5-1
cdr3_aa: CASTTGASGTEAFF
cdr3_nt: TGCGCCAGCACCACGGGAGCGAGTGGGACTGAAGCTTTCTTT

clone_size: NA
d_call: NA
cdr3_length: 15
j_call: TRBJ2-7
v_call: TRBV10-3
cdr3_aa: CATREWNRQLYEQYF
cdr3_nt: TGTGCCACCCGAGAGTGGAACAGGCAACTCTACGAGCAGTACTTC

clone_size: NA
d_call: NA
cdr3_length: 15
j_call: TRBJ2-1
v_call: TRBV9
cdr3_aa: CASSVSGHGYNEQFF
cdr3_nt: TGTGCCAGCAGCGTATCAGGTCACGGATACAATGAGCAGTTCTTC

clone_size: NA
d_call: TRBD2
cdr3_length: 15
j_call: TRBJ2-1
v_call: TRBV6-4
cdr3_aa: CASSEERGGYHEQFF
cdr3_nt: TGTGCCAGCAGTGAAGAGCGGGGGGGCTACCATGAGCAGTTCTTC

clone_size: NA
d_call: NA
cdr3_length: 13
j_call: TRBJ2-7
v_call: TRBV5-1
cdr3_aa: CASTEVGSYEQYF
cdr3_nt: TGCGCCAGCACCGAGGTCGGCTCCTACGAGCAGTACTTC

clone_size: NA
d_call: NA
cdr3_length: 14
j_call: TRBJ1-2
v_call: TRBV6-5
cdr3_aa: CASRLPGTHFGYTF
cdr3_nt: TGTGCCAGCAGACTTCCGGGAACCCACTTTGGCTACACCTTC